This entry lists 22 T cell receptor beta chains sequenced from one sample in a study of STAT3 mutations in large granular lymphocyte leukemia. Method: immunoSEQ multiplex PCR; TCRdb's copy keeps in-frame clones and lacks some. The sample has 8,300 or so clones; 91% are singletons. Their target antigens are unknown. Whole-study findings and limits: At least one immunodominant TCR beta clonotype appeared in every T-cell large granular lymphocyte leukemia patient.

Sequenced: peripheral blood mononuclear cells. The receptors come from a man aged 45-65 years with T-cell large granular lymphocyte leukemia. Some clones in this sample may be carry-over from other donors' samples.

The V and J genes are TRBV5-1 and TRBJ2-1; D is possibly TRBD1 (5 bases). The V and J ends lost 0 bases and 2 bases respectively, with 12 bases between them. Germline CDR1 is SGHRS and CDR2 is YFSETQ. This CDR3 has 16 residues. The CDR3: CASSLELWGPYNEQFF. CDR3 sequence (DNA): TGCGCCAGCAGCTTGGAATTGTGGGGCCCCTACAATGAGCAGTTCTTC. The full variable domain, rest sourced from reference TRBV5-1 and TRBJ2-1, is KAGVTQTPRYLIKTRGQQVTLSCSPISGHRSVSWYQQTPGQGLQFLFEYFSETQRNKGNFPGRFSGRQFSNSRSEMNVSTLELGDSALYLCASSLELWGPYNEQFFGPGTRLTVL.

The genes are TRBV7-9 and TRBJ1-6; TRBD1 matches at 7 bases. The V gene's germline CDR1 is SEHNR and CDR2 FQNEAQ (reference sequence). With V trimmed by 5 bases and J by 9 bases, 10 bases remained unmatched. This CDR3 comprises 15 residues. In nucleotides, the CDR3 is TGTGCCAGCAGCCAATACCAGGGGGGTCTTTCACCCCTCCACTTT. Encoded protein: CASSQYQGGLSPLHF.

V gene TRBV6-9 combines with J gene TRBJ1-1; D might be TRBD1 (6 bases). Germline V gene lookup returns CDR1 MNHGY and CDR2 SVAAGI. Trimming shortened V by 6 bases and J by 6 bases, and 11 bases separated the two germline ends. This CDR3 has 12 residues. This CDR3 reads CASRYRDPEAFF. CDR3 sequence (DNA): TGTGCCAGCAGGTACAGGGACCCTGAAGCTTTCTTT.

V and J are TRBV5-1 and TRBJ1-2; 9 bases are shared with TRBD1. The germline CDR1 and CDR2 sequences are SGHRS and YFSETQ. V lost 4 bases, J lost 3 bases, and 7 bases stayed unmatched. The CDR3 contains 15 residues. CDR3 nucleotides: TGCGCCAGCAGCCCAAGGACAGGGGCTGACTATGGCTACACCTTC. Translation: CASSPRTGADYGYTF.

This clone was found a few times. The rearrangement links TRBV30 to TRBJ2-6; 7 positions agree with TRBD2. The CDR3 runs 15 residues. Losses at the gene ends were 5 bases for V and 0 bases for J; bases not matched to a gene: 4. Germline CDR1 GTSNPN, CDR2 SVGIG (reference sequence). The CDR3 sequence: CAWDTGGSGANVLTF. CDR3 nucleotide sequence: TGTGCCTGGGACACGGGGGGCTCTGGGGCCAACGTCCTGACTTTC.

V and J are TRBV4-3 and TRBJ1-5; D might be TRBD1 (5 bases). In germline, CDR1 is LGHNA, CDR2 YSLEER. CDR3 length equals 15 residues. V lost 0 bases and J 1 base, leaving 7 bases between the germline ends. CDR3 sequence (DNA): TGCGCCAGCAGCCAAGATCGGGGCAGCAATCAGCCCCAGCATTTT. Translating gives CASSQDRGSNQPQHF.

The gene calls are TRBV5-4 and TRBJ2-3; D remains unclear. Trimming removed 4 bases from V and 5 bases from J, with 2 bases in between. Germline loops: CDR1 SGHNT, CDR2 YYREEE (reference sequence). The CDR3 consists of 10 residues. The CDR3 DNA reads TGTGCCAGCAGCGGAGATACGCAGTATTTT. Translation gives CASSGDTQYF.

Here the CDR3 reads CASSLEVLNTEAFF. CDR3 DNA sequence: TGTGCCAGCAGCTTGGAGGTCCTGAACACTGAAGCTTTCTTT. The chain is built from TRBV5-4 and TRBJ1-1, with unresolved D. V was shortened by 0 bases and J by 0 bases, with 6 bases between the two germline ends. The CDR3 totals 14 residues. The germline gives CDR1 SGHNT, CDR2 YYREEE (reference sequence).

The genes are TRBV5-1 and TRBJ2-1, with TRBD2 matching over 8 bases. V shed 2 bases and J 8 bases; nucleotides not matched to a gene: 6. This CDR3 spans 14 amino acids. The germline CDR1 and CDR2 sequences are SGHRS and YFSETQ. The CDR3 region has the DNA TGCGCCAGCAGCTTATCGGGAGGGAGCGATGAGCAGTTCTTC. Translation gives CASSLSGGSDEQFF.

V usage is TRBV5-1 and J usage is TRBJ1-2, with no clear D. The CDR3 has 12 residues. Trimming took off 0 bases at V and 7 bases at J, with 7 bases between the two ends. Per germline, CDR1 SGHRS and CDR2 YFSETQ. The CDR3 DNA sequence: TGCGCCAGCAGCTTGGGATGGGGTGGCTACACCTTC. Translating it yields CASSLGWGGYTF.

This rearrangement joins TRBV28 to TRBJ2-7; 9 nucleotides agree with TRBD2. Per the germline V gene, CDR1 is MDHEN and CDR2 is SYDVKM. Losses at the gene ends were 3 bases for V and 0 bases for J; bases not matched to a gene: 6. The CDR3 is made up of 16 amino acids. Here the CDR3 reads CASSFSLAGLSYEQYF. As DNA, the CDR3 is TGTGCCAGCAGTTTTAGCCTAGCGGGACTCTCCTACGAGCAGTACTTC.

This clone was seen once. The rearrangement joins TRBV18 to TRBJ1-5, with 7 nucleotides matching TRBD1. The length of the CDR3 is 14 residues. V gave up 4 bases and J gave up 6 bases; unmatched junction bases: 6. In germline, CDR1 is KGHSH, CDR2 LQKENI. For the CDR3, the DNA is TGTGCCAGCTCACGACAGGGAGAGAGTCAGCCCCAGCATTTT. It is translated as CASSRQGESQPQHF.

The rearrangement joins TRBV4-2 to TRBJ1-5; D remains unclear. CDR1 LGHNA and CDR2 YNFKEQ come from the germline V gene. The germline V and J ends were trimmed by 0 bases and 3 bases, with 6 bases remaining between them. The CDR3 is 14 residues long. The CDR3, as DNA: TGTGCCAGCAGCCAAGAGGCCACCAATCAGCCCCAGCATTTT. Its translation: CASSQEATNQPQHF.

V is TRBV30 and J is TRBJ1-2; unclear D gene. Trimming pared 2 bases from V and 0 bases from J, leaving 4 bases between. The V gene's germline CDR1 is GTSNPN and CDR2 SVGIG (reference sequence). The length of the CDR3 is 12 residues. This CDR3 reads CAWSRANYGYTF. The CDR3 nucleotides are TGTGCCTGGAGTCGGGCTAACTATGGCTACACCTTC.

This clone came up once. The chain uses TRBV30 and TRBJ1-4; D is unresolved. The CDR3 length is 16 residues. Trimming stripped 2 bases from V and 2 bases from J, with 15 bases between. Germline CDR1 is GTSNPN and CDR2 is SVGIG (reference sequence). The CDR3 loop is CAWSRGPSATNEKLFF. Written as DNA, the CDR3 is TGTGCCTGGAGTAGAGGCCCTTCCGCGACTAATGAAAAACTGTTTTTT. The whole variable domain, remainder taken from reference TRBV30 and TRBJ1-4, is SQTIHQWPATLVQPVGSPLSLECTVEGTSNPNLYWYRQAAGRGLQLLFYSVGIGQISSEVPQNLSASRPQDRQFILSSKKLLLSDSGFYLCAWSRGPSATNEKLFFGSGTQLSVL.

The V call is TRBV28, the J call TRBJ1-5; no firm D call. The germline V gene encodes CDR1 MDHEN and CDR2 SYDVKM. This CDR3 region has 13 residues. Trimming stripped 3 bases from V and 5 bases from J, with 8 bases between. The CDR3 region is CASSLLRYQPQHF. The CDR3 DNA follows: TGTGCCAGCAGTTTGTTGAGGTATCAGCCCCAGCATTTT.

Here the CDR3 reads CASSRKETQYF. CDR3 DNA sequence: TGCGCCAGCAGCCGAAAAGAGACCCAGTACTTC. V usage is TRBV4-3 and J usage is TRBJ2-5, with D uncertain. Germline V gives CDR1 LGHNA, CDR2 YSLEER. The CDR3 extends over 11 amino acids. Trimming cost V 4 bases and J 3 bases, with 3 bases left between them.

A remark on this clone: An end of the junction differs from the germline gene, which may be a read error. The rearrangement uses TRBV5-6 and TRBJ1-2, with a possible D match to TRBD1 (5 bases). From germline, CDR1 is SGHDT and CDR2 YYEEEE. The CDR3 has 14 residues. CDR3 region: CASSLGGRVNGHTF. The CDR3 nucleotides are TGTGCCAGCAGCTTGGGGGGCAGGGTGAATGGCCACACCTTC.

The CDR3 nucleotides are TGTGCCAGCAGTCGAGGACAGGTGGAGACCCAGTACTTC. Translating it yields CASSRGQVETQYF. This rearrangement joins TRBV11-2 to TRBJ2-5; 7 bases are a match to TRBD1. Trimming cost V 6 bases and J 5 bases; bases outside gene matches: 6. The CDR3 has 13 residues. CDR1 and CDR2 (germline): SGHAT, FQNNGV.

The rearrangement links TRBV19 to TRBJ2-2, with TRBD2 identical over 10 bases. The CDR3 is 16 amino acids. Germline CDR1 LNHDA, CDR2 SQIVND (reference sequence). V dropped 3 bases and J dropped 7; count of bases not matched to a gene: 8. The CDR3 DNA follows: TGTGCCAGTAGTATCCGCGGTAGCGGGGGGTACGGGGAGCTGTTTTTT. Translated: CASSIRGSGGYGELFF.

This chain's CDR3 is CASTKLAGNGRVNQPQHF. CDR3 nucleotides: TGTGCCAGCACCAAACTAGCGGGGAACGGACGGGTCAATCAGCCCCAGCATTTT. This chain joins TRBV7-8 and TRBJ1-5; no definite D call. Trimming shortened V by 7 bases and J by 3 bases, and 25 bases separated the two germline ends. From germline, CDR1 is SGHVS and CDR2 FQNEAQ. The CDR3 loop spans 18 amino acids.

The chain uses TRBV19 and TRBJ2-7; tentatively, D is TRBD2 (5 bases). Deletions cut 4 bases from V and 6 bases from J, with 19 bases between. Germline-derived CDR1 and CDR2 are LNHDA and SQIVND (reference sequence). This CDR3 is 15 amino acids long. The CDR3: CASSKAGPKASEQYF. In DNA form, the CDR3 reads TGTGCCAGTAGTAAGGCGGGCCCAAAGGCTAGCGAGCAGTACTTC.